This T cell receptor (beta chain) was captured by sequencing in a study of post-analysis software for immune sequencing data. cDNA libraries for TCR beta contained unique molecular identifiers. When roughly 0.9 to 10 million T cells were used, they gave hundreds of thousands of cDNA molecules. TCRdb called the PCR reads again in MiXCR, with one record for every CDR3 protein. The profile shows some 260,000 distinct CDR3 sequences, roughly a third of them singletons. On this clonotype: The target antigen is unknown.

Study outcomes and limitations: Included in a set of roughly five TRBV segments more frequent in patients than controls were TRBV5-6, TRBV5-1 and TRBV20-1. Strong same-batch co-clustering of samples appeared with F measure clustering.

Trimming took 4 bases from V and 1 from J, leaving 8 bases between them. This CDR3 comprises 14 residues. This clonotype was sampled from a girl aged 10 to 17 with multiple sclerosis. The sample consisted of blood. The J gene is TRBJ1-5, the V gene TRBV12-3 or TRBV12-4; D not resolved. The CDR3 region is CASSWAGSNQPQHF. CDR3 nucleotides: TGTGCCAGCAGTTGGGCAGGCAGCAATCAGCCCCAGCATTTT.